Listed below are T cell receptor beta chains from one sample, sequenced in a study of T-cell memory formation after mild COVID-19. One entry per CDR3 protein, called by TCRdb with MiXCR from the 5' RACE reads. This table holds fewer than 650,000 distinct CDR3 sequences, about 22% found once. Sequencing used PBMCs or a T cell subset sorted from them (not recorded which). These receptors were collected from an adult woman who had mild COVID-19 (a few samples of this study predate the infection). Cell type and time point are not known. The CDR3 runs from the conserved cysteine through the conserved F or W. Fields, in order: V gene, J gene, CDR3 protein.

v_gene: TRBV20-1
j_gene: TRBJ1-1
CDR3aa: CSASSHLNTEAFF

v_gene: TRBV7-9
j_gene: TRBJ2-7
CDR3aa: CASSSAGGVPYEQYF

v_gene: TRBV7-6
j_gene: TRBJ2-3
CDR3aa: CASSPHGTASGDTQYF

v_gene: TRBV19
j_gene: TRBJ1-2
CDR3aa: CASRRASAGVGYGYTF

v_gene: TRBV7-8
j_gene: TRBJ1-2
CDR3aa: CASSLVRQYGYTF

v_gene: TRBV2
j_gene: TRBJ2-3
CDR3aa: CASRGGSTDTQYF

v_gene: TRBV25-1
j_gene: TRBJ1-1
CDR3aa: CASSLGRVSEAFF

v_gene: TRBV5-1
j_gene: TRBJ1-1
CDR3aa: CASRQGAEAFF

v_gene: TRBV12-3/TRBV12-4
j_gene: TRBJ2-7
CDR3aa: CASRETGPTYEQYF

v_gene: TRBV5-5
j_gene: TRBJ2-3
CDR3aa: CASRADRVIGDTQYF

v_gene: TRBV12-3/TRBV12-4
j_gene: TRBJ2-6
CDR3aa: CASSLGLAASGANVLTF

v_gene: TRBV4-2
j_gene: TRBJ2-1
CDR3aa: CASSQEDREDEQFF

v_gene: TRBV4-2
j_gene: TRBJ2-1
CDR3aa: CASSQDLSGGAVEQFF

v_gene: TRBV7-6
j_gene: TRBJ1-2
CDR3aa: CASSGDSTGIRGYTF

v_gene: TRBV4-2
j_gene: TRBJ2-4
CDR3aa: CASSQEGTAKNIQYF

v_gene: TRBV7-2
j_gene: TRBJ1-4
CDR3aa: CASSLGVEKLFF

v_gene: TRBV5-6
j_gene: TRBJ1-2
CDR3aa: CASSLGGRDGYTF

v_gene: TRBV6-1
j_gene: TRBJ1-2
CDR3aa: CASSERGDGYTF

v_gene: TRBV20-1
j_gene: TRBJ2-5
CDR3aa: CSAPGQGQTQYF

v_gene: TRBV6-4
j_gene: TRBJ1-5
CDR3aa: CASRGRGGQPQHF

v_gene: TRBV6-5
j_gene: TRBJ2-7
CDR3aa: CASSPSRGLNHYEQYF

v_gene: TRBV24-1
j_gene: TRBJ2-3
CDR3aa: CATSDSGADTQYF

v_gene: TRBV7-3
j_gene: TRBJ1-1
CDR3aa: CASSKTTGGSEAFF

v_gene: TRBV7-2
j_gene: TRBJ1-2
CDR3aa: CASSSWTENYGYTF

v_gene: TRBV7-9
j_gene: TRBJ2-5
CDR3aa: CASSRFEETQYF

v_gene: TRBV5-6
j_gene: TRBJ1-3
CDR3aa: CASSLTGVWTPSGNTIYF

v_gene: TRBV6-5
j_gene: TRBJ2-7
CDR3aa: CASRPPGHSYEQYF

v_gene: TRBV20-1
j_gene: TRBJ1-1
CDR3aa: CSAGTGAGMNTEAFF

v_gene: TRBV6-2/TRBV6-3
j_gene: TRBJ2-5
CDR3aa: CASSKRRTSGPETQYF

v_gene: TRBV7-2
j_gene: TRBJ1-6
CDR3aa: CASSFRGVNSPLHF

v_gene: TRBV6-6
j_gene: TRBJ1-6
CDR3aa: CASSPPQGSSYNSPLHF

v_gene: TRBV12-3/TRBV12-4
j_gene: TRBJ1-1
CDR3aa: CASSWTVNTEAFF

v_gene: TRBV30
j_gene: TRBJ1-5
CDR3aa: CAWSTGTLSNQPQHF

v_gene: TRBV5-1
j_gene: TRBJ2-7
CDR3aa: CASSGSGTSSYEQYF

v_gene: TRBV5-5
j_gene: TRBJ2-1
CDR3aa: CASSLEVAGLREQFF

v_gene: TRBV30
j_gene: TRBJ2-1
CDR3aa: CAWSVGTGSNEQFF

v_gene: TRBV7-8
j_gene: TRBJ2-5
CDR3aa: CASSAGSAGETQYF

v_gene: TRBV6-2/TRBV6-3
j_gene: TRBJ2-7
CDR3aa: CASSYSFGQSGIEQYF

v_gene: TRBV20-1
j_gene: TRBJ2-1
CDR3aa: CSARDPGNPSYNEHFF

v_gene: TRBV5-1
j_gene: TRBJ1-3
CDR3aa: CASSFNDGQSGNTIYF

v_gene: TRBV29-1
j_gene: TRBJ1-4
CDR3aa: CSVARRINEKLFF

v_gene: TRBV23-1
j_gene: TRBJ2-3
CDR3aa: CASICPGSRQVDTQYF

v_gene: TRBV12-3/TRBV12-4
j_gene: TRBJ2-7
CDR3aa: CASSSHGRPSSYEQYF

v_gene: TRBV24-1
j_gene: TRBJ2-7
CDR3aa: CATSDATGGLDEQYF

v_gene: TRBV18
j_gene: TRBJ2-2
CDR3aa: CASSQQGATGELFF

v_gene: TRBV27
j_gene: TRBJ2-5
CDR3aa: CASSLLGTSGETQYF

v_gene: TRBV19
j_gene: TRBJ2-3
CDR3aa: CASSIQGLTDTQYF

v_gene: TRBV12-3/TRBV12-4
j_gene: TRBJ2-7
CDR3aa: CASSLAGAVAYEQYF

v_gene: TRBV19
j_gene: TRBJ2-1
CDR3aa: CASSIFEKSSYNEQFF

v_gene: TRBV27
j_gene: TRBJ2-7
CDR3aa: CASSFRKTGGAYEQYF

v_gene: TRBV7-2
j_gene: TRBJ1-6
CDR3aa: CASSLRRSPLHF

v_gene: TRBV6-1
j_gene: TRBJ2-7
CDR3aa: CASRTGTGKGEQYF

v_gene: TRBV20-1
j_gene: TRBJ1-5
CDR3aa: CSARHSGPGQGINQPQHF

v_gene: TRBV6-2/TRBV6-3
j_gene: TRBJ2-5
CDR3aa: CASSYPQETQYF

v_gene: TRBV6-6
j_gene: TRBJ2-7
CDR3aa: CASSYWPGSDYEQYF

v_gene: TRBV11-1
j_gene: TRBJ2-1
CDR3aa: CASSLAASGYNEQFF

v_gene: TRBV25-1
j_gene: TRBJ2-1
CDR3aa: CASKPNGGVTEYNEQFF